The entry that follows covers one TCR beta chain sequence. Its antigen has not been determined. No base quality information exists; no much larger clone differs at one position. The data were obtained in a study of Ad26.COV2.S vaccination and SARS-CoV-2 variants (dated by TCRdb to the early 2020s). As for the study more broadly: Vaccine-arm donors were drawn from COV1001, a multicentre, randomized, double-blind, placebo-controlled phase I-IIa trial of Ad26.COV2.S in healthy adults. The TCR-sequenced set comprised about 32 samples: about 19 Ad26.COV2.S vaccine recipients, 5 placebo recipients and 8 SARS-CoV-2 convalescent individuals. Participants in the trial were split at random into five groups of five each, receiving low-dose or high-dose Ad26.COV2.S once or twice, or else placebo on both occasions. TCRbeta repertoire sequencing was used to assess the specificity and breadth of SARS-CoV-2-reactive T cell receptors after Ad26.COV2.S vaccination. Blinding of investigators to trial group allocation was maintained during experiments and outcome assessment. Ad26.COV2.S was administered intramuscularly at a dose of 5x10^10 or 1x10^11 viral particles, either as one shot or as two shots given 56 days apart. Overall study outcomes, separate from this receptor: The study was not powered for comparison of responses between vaccine doses or regimens. Non-spike TCR breadth was comparable between vaccine and placebo recipients, consistent with the vaccine containing only spike. Spike-specific TCR breadth was higher in Ad26.COV2.S recipients than in placebo recipients (P = 0.0014). It was noted by the authors that total T cell responses may have been underestimated by the TCR breadth and depth analyses. Substantial breadth of spike-specific CD8+ and CD4+ T cell responses was reported after vaccination.

Spanning cysteine to phenylalanine, the CDR3 consists of 17 amino acids. The CDR3 DNA has 51 bases and is translated from base 1. The junction shows trimming of 2 bases on V and 4 bases on J, plus 21 bases between the germline ends. From the germline V gene, CDR1 is SGHTA and CDR2 is FQGNSA. The treatment or condition tag for this specimen amounts to: some 20 received Ad26.COV2.S at low or high dose, single or two shots; roughly 5 received placebo; per-sample allocation not given. For vaccine and placebo recipients, repertoires were sequenced using samples collected on day 63 after the first injection. In Cohort 1b, about 25 adults aged 18-55 years were enrolled at a single site in Boston, USA, between 29 July and 7 August 2020. Ad26.COV2.S was a replication-incompetent adenovirus type 26 vector expressing a prefusion-stabilized SARS-CoV-2 spike protein from the original Wuhan strain. The immunoSEQ Assay was the method used to sequence TCRbeta CDR3 regions. After extraction, genomic DNA underwent amplification by bias-controlled multiplex PCR, followed by high-throughput sequencing. The authors processed their data as follows. Collapsing and filtering of sequences were performed to quantify the absolute abundance of each unique TCRbeta CDR3 region. T cell fraction was estimated by normalization of TCRbeta template counts to usable DNA, with usable DNA being measured through amplification of reference genes present in all nucleated cells. Repertoire TCRs were annotated as SARS-CoV-2-specific when V gene, CDR3 amino acid sequence and J gene were exactly matched to a known reactive TCR set. MIRA supplied the reference SARS-CoV-2 TCR set, which was filtered for enrichment in COVID-19-positive ImmuneCODE repertoires so that public or cross-reactive TCRs were removed. Using the MIRA antigens, annotated TCRs were further analysed by specific ORF or by position within an ORF. Depth was the summed frequency of annotated unique rearrangements, while breadth was defined as annotated unique rearrangements over total unique productive rearrangements. Group comparisons of TCR breadth used two-sided Wilcoxon rank-sum tests. TCRdb stores this immuneACCESS table with in-frame sequences only. Part of the clones is absent; in the studies checked, under half of the shortfall reflects unresolved V genes, and no reason is known for the rest. The DNA was the basis for D and trimming; V, J and clone size are from that table. Present in this sample are roughly 300,000 clones, roughly nine tenths of which were seen just once. The top ten clonotypes cover 5.5% to 7% of the sample.

Here the sequenced sample was peripheral blood, taken in a trial of Ad26.COV2.S vaccine versus placebo. The receptor chain draws on TRBV7-2 and TRBJ2-7; the D segment cannot be called with confidence. The sequence was collected from a person between 18 and 65 years old who received the Ad26.COV2.S COVID-19 vaccine or a placebo. The encoded CDR3 is CASSLSFGLKVSYEQYF. Read as DNA, the sequence is TGTGCCAGCAGCTTAAGTTTCGGCTTGAAGGTTTCTTACGAGCAGTACTTC. Joined to the reference TRBV7-2 and TRBJ2-7 proteins, this CDR3 gives the full variable domain: GAGVSQSPSNKVTEKGKDVELRCDPISGHTALYWYRQSLGQGLEFLIYFQGNSAPDKSGLPSDRFSAERTGGSVSTLTIQRTQQEDSAVYLCASSLSFGLKVSYEQYFGPGTRLTVT.